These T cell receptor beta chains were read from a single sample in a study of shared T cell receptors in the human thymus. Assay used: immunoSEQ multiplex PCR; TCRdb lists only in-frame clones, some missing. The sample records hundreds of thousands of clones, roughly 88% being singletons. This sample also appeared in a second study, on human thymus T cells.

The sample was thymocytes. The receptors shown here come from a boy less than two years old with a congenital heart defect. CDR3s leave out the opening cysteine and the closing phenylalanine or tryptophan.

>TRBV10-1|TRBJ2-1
ASSERLAGVGEQF
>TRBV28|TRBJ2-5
ASSFKVSSGRPGETQY
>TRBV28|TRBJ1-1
ASSLGQMKLNTEAF
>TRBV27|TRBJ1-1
ASSLSPRESQHHTEAF
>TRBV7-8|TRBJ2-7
ASSSIQVPEQY
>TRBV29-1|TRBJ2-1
SVEAHSYNEQF
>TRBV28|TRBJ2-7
ASRRVAGGQY
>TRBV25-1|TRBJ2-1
ASSPPSGVLLSEQF
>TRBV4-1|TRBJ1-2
ASSQRPGQGNYGYT
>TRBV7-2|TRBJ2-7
ASSTELAGETYEQY
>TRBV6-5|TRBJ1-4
ASSFRPGQGLKKLF
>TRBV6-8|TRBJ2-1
ASSSSPSQGRNEQF
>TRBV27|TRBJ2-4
ASSPSGAGKRVKNIQY
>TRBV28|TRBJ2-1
ASSAPGNNEQF
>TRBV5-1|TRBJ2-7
ASSLGQGGKRERYEQY
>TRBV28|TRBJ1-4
ASSPPPEANEKLF
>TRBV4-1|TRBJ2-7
ASSQVGRDYEQY
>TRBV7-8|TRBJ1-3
ASSNHRGGNTIY
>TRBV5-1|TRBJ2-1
ASSLAGSGPYNEQF
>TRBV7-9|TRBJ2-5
ASSSHQGGLETQY
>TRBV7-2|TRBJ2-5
ASSLGPGVPQETQY
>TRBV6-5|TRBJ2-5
ASTRTSGSWETQY
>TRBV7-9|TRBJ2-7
ASSLAGGPYEQY
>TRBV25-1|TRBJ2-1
ASSSGGSYNEQF
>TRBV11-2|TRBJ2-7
ASSRRASGGYEQY
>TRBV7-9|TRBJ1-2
ASSHQGASYGYT
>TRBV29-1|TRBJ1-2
SDKGGSYGYT
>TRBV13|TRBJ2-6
ASSPTGSSGANVLT
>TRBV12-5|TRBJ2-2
ASGLGAGELF
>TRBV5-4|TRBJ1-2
ASSPPSGQAYYGYT
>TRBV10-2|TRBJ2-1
ASSAGREWNEQF
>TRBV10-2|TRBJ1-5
ASSSGQVGGNQPQH
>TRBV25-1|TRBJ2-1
ASSEYIRLREGRDEQF
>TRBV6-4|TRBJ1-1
ASSDRPLRDRVHTEAF
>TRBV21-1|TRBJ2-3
ASSKAQGGSDTQY
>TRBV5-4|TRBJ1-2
ASSPGVQFVDT
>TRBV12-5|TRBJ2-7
ASGSTTWEGLGEQY
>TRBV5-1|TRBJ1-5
ASSVGAGRNQPQH
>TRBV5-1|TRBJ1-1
ASSWTTGVNTEAF
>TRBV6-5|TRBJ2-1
ASRPVDSYNEQF
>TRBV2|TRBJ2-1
ASSYKFSGSSYNEQF
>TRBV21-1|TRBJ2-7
ASSKAGLAGGDSSYEQY
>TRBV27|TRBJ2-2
ASSRTGQGRTTGELF
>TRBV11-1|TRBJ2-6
ASSSTGGASGANVLT
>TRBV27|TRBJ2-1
ASNPCPSGRADEQF
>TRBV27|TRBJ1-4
ASSITRQSTNEKLF
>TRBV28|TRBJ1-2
ASSLSGDPYGYT
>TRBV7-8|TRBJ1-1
ASSSQGDEWTEAF
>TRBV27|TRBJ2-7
ASSHLRGTGSSYEQY